This TCR beta chain came from a study of T cell responses to AZD1222 COVID-19 vaccine. Clones were sequenced by immunoSEQ multiplex PCR, and TCRdb holds only the in-frame ones, with some missing. The sample records roughly 140,000 clones, approximately 89% being singletons. This clone has at least ten counts. CDR3 length equals 14 residues. Germline V gene sequence: CDR1 MNHEY, CDR2 SMNVEV (reference sequence). Trimming stripped 8 bases from V and 8 bases from J, with 21 bases between. This chain connects TRBV27 to TRBJ1-2; unclear D gene. The specimen comprised peripheral blood, sampled on day 0 of AZD1222 vaccination. The TCR sequence derives from an adult in good health. CDR3 sequence: CASGLAAGRQGYTF. CDR3 bases: TGTGCCAGCGGACTGGCCGCCGGCCGCCAGGGCTACACCTTC.